The 31 T cell receptor beta chains below all came from one sample that was sequenced in a study of blood T cell repertoires in COVID-19. Sequenced by immunoSEQ multiplex PCR; TCRdb stores in-frame clones only, minus some. The sample has 200,000 to 300,000 clones; roughly 85% are singletons. Source material: PBMCs or T cells enriched from blood (not recorded which). Receptor source: a woman aged 45-60 years with acute COVID-19.

The chain carries TRBV5-1 and TRBJ2-1, with D perhaps TRBD1 (6 bases). The CDR3 runs to 15 residues. V lost 4 bases and J 2 bases, leaving 13 bases between the germline ends. Germline V gives CDR1 SGHRS, CDR2 YFSETQ. CDR3 in DNA: TGCGCCAGCAGCCCCCGGGACACCGCCTACAATGAGCAGTTCTTC. Translating it yields CASSPRDTAYNEQFF.

The chain uses TRBV6-1 and TRBJ1-1; no clear D. Trimming took 1 base from V and 0 from J, leaving 12 bases between them. The CDR3 length is 16 residues. Germline CDR1 is MNHNS and CDR2 is SASEGT. The CDR3 DNA follows: TGTGCCAGCAGTGAAGTTTCGTTTCCTATGAACACTGAAGCTTTCTTT. Translation: CASSEVSFPMNTEAFF.

This clone was picked up a small number of times. The V and J genes are TRBV3-1 (or the pseudogene TRBV3-2) and TRBJ2-7, with no clear D. This CDR3 contains 12 residues. Germline values: CDR1 LGHDT, CDR2 YNNKEL (reference sequence). Trimming removed 4 bases at V and 3 bases at J, with 7 bases between. The CDR3 is CASSLLSYEQYF. CDR3 in DNA: TGTGCCAGCAGCCTCCTCAGCTACGAGCAGTACTTC.

The rearrangement uses TRBV12-3 or TRBV12-4 and TRBJ1-2; D is unclear. V lost 1 base and J 6 bases, leaving 6 bases between the germline ends. CDR3 length equals 12 residues. In DNA form, the CDR3 reads TGTGCCAGCAGTTTAGGCTCTAATGGCTACACCTTC. This gives the protein CASSLGSNGYTF.

The chain carries TRBV2 and TRBJ2-7; 9 nucleotides line up with TRBD1. Germline CDR1 and CDR2: SNHLY and FYNNEI. There are 15 residues in the CDR3. Losses at the gene ends were 4 bases for V and 2 bases for J; bases not matched to a gene: 6. CDR3 region: CASSGGQGPPYEQYF. For the CDR3, the DNA is TGTGCCAGCAGTGGGGGACAGGGACCTCCCTACGAGCAGTACTTC.

The chain combines TRBV11-2 with TRBJ2-1; TRBD2 agrees at 8 bases. V trimming: 0 bases; J trimming: 2 bases; junction bases outside the gene matches: 3. The CDR3 spans 16 residues. CDR1 SGHAT and CDR2 FQNNGV come from the germline V gene. CDR3 in DNA: TGTGCCAGCAGCTTAGAACTAGCGGCCCCCTACAATGAGCAGTTCTTC. Protein product: CASSLELAAPYNEQFF. The full variable domain, rest sourced from reference TRBV11-2 and TRBJ2-1, is EAGVAQSPRYKIIEKRQSVAFWCNPISGHATLYWYQQILGQGPKLLIQFQNNGVVDDSQLPKDRFSAERLKGVDSTLKIQPAKLEDSAVYLCASSLELAAPYNEQFFGPGTRLTVL.

V and J are TRBV7-9 and TRBJ1-4; no reliable D call. The V gene lost 3 bases and the J gene lost 0 bases, with 11 bases spanning the gap. CDR1 is SEHNR, CDR2 FQNEAQ, per germline (reference sequence). The CDR3 length is 16 residues. CDR3 DNA sequence: TGTGCCAGCAGCTTTTGGAAGACTGCAACTAATGAAAAACTGTTTTTT. It codes for CASSFWKTATNEKLFF.

J is TRBJ1-1 and V is TRBV2; D is unclear. The CDR3 is 11 residues long. Germline values: CDR1 SNHLY, CDR2 FYNNEI. The V and J ends lost 5 bases and 5 bases respectively, with 6 bases between them. Here the CDR3 DNA reads TGTGCCAGCAGTCTGGAGACTGAAGCTTTCTTT. It encodes CASSLETEAFF.

The chain carries TRBV7-2 and TRBJ1-6; D might be TRBD1 (5 bases). CDR3 length: 18 amino acids. The V and J ends lost 0 bases and 10 bases respectively, with 22 bases between them. The germline CDR1 and CDR2 sequences are SGHTA and FQGNSA. CDR3: CASSLAVLSRGTGSPLHF. CDR3 in DNA: TGTGCCAGCAGCTTAGCCGTTCTTTCTCGGGGGACTGGATCACCCCTCCACTTT.

The chain couples TRBV6-6 to TRBJ1-5; the D is unclear. The V end lost 4 bases, the J end lost 9 bases, and 16 bases lay between the germline ends. The CDR3 runs 14 residues. CDR1 and CDR2 (germline): MNHNY, SVGAGI (reference sequence). CDR3 region: CASSSPDEGPPQHF. CDR3 DNA sequence: TGTGCCAGCAGTTCCCCCGACGAGGGCCCGCCCCAGCATTTT.

CDR3 in DNA: TGTGCCAGTAGTACCCCTAGCGGGGGGGCGGGAGATACGCAGTATTTT. Protein product: CASSTPSGGAGDTQYF. V and J are TRBV19 and TRBJ2-3; 12 nucleotides match TRBD2. Germline CDR1 LNHDA, CDR2 SQIVND (reference sequence). The V gene end was trimmed by 4 bases and the J gene end by 5 bases; junction bases not matched to a gene: 7. The CDR3 extends over 16 amino acids. Supplemented by reference TRBV19 and TRBJ2-3, the full variable domain reads DGGITQSPKYLFRKEGQNVTLSCEQNLNHDAMYWYRQDPGQGLRLIYYSQIVNDFQKGDIAEGYSVSREKKESFPLTVTSAQKNPTAFYLCASSTPSGGAGDTQYFGPGTRLTVL.

The V call is TRBV7-9, the J call TRBJ1-5; no firm D call. This CDR3 contains 13 residues. V was trimmed by 5 bases and J by 4 bases, leaving 9 bases between them. The germline CDR1 and CDR2 sequences are SEHNR and FQNEAQ (reference sequence). The CDR3 DNA reads as TGTGCCAGCAGCCTTTCTAGTAATCAGCCCCAGCATTTT. This gives the protein CASSLSSNQPQHF.

The J gene is TRBJ1-3, the V gene TRBV7-2; 9 bases fit TRBD1. J gave up 2 bases and V 5 bases, and 10 bases lay outside the gene matches. CDR1 and CDR2 (germline): SGHTA, FQGNSA. The CDR3 loop spans 17 amino acids. DNA of the CDR3: TGTGCCAGCAGCCTGGAAGTACAGGGGGCTGCTGGAAACACCATATATTTT. Translating it yields CASSLEVQGAAGNTIYF.

This clone was seen only a few times. The V call is TRBV6-2 or TRBV6-3, the J call TRBJ1-3; a weak D match, TRBD1 (5 bases). The V gene lost 5 bases and the J gene lost 0 bases, with 8 bases spanning the gap. Germline V lookup: CDR1 MNHEY, CDR2 SVGEGT. The CDR3 totals 14 residues. The CDR3 sequence: CASSGALSGNTIYF. The CDR3 DNA reads as TGTGCCAGCAGTGGGGCTCTCTCTGGAAACACCATATATTTT.

V and J are TRBV11-2 and TRBJ1-1; D gene ambiguous. The CDR3 runs 16 residues. The germline V and J ends were trimmed by 1 base and 0 bases, with 12 bases remaining between them. CDR1 is SGHAT and CDR2 is FQNNGV in the germline V gene. CDR3 loop: CASSLVSAALNTEAFF. In DNA form, the CDR3 reads TGTGCCAGCAGCTTAGTGTCTGCGGCCTTGAACACTGAAGCTTTCTTT.

The rearrangement links TRBV3-1 (or the pseudogene TRBV3-2) to TRBJ2-1, with 8 bases identical to TRBD2. CDR1 LGHDT and CDR2 YNNKEL come from the germline V gene (reference sequence). This CDR3 spans 14 amino acids. V shed 4 bases, J shed 10 bases, and the junction held 9 bases outside the gene matches. Here the CDR3 DNA reads TGTGCCAGCAGCCCCCGGGGGGGGGCCTGGGAGCAGTTCTTC. Encoded protein: CASSPRGGAWEQFF.

The chain uses TRBV7-2 and TRBJ2-3, with 8 bases lining up with TRBD2. Germline assignment: CDR1 SGHTA and CDR2 FQGNSA. This CDR3 comprises 16 residues. V was pared by 5 bases and J by 9 bases, with 16 bases of the junction left unmatched. The CDR3 nucleotides read TGTGCCAGCAGCCCCCCGGGGTCGCGGGGGGTAGGAACGCAGTATTTT. Translated, it gives CASSPPGSRGVGTQYF.

This clone has just a few counts. This chain joins TRBV7-2 and TRBJ1-1; 7 bases are a match to TRBD1. Germline CDR1 SGHTA, CDR2 FQGNSA. V lost 4 bases, J lost 7 bases, and 6 bases stayed unmatched. This CDR3 is 13 amino acids long. The CDR3 loop is CASSYRQGNEAFF. The CDR3 nucleotides read TGTGCCAGCAGCTACCGACAGGGCAATGAAGCTTTCTTT.

This clone came up once. CDR3 amino acids: CASSPGQGTYNEQFF. The CDR3 bases are TGTGCCAGCAGCCCTGGACAGGGGACCTACAATGAGCAGTTCTTC. V and J are TRBV5-4 and TRBJ2-1; 9 bases map to TRBD1. Losses at the gene ends were 4 bases for V and 2 bases for J; bases not matched to a gene: 4. The CDR3 totals 15 residues. Looked up from germline, CDR1 is SGHNT and CDR2 is YYREEE (reference sequence).

This sequence joins TRBV20-1 and TRBJ1-1; D unresolved. Germline V gives CDR1 DFQATT, CDR2 SNEGSKA (reference sequence). V was pared by 3 bases and J by 5 bases, with 16 bases between. The CDR3 consists of 14 residues. CDR3 protein: CSASQIAWRTEAFF. The CDR3 nucleotides read TGCAGTGCTAGTCAAATCGCATGGAGGACTGAAGCTTTCTTT.

The chain links TRBV14 to TRBJ1-1; D is uncertain. V was shortened by 7 bases and J by 6 bases, with 15 bases between the two germline ends. The CDR3 length is 13 residues. Germline values: CDR1 SGHDN, CDR2 FVKESK. CDR3 loop: CASTPRFLSEAFF. The CDR3 DNA reads as TGTGCCAGCACCCCCAGGTTTTTGTCTGAAGCTTTCTTT.

The rearrangement joins TRBV10-1 to TRBJ2-7, with 8 nucleotides matching TRBD2. V trimming: 6 bases; J trimming: 4 bases; junction bases outside the gene matches: 14. There are 16 residues in the CDR3. Germline V CDR1 and CDR2: WNHNN, SYGVQD (reference sequence). CDR3 protein: CASRTSDTDKYYEQYF. CDR3 in DNA: TGCGCCAGCAGGACTAGCGACACAGACAAATATTACGAGCAGTACTTC.

In its sample, this clone was seen many times. The chain couples TRBV12-3 or TRBV12-4 to TRBJ2-7; D gene ambiguous. The CDR3 loop spans 13 amino acids. V lost 4 bases and J 2 bases, leaving 9 bases between the germline ends. The CDR3 nucleotides are TGTGCCAGCAGTTCGCAGTCCACCTACGAGCAGTACTTC. Protein: CASSSQSTYEQYF.

The chain uses TRBV7-9 and TRBJ1-5; D gene ambiguous. Trimming removed 0 bases from V and 7 bases from J, with 7 bases in between. Per the germline V gene, CDR1 is SEHNR and CDR2 is FQNEAQ (reference sequence). The CDR3 covers 13 residues. The CDR3 is CASSLAQEQPQHF. The CDR3 DNA follows: TGTGCCAGCAGCTTAGCCCAGGAACAGCCCCAGCATTTT.

The CDR3, as DNA: TGTGCCAGCAGCTTTCGTCCGGGGGACACTGAAGCTTTCTTT. Its protein product is CASSFRPGDTEAFF. The rearrangement uses TRBV5-4 and TRBJ1-1, with a possible D match to TRBD1 (5 bases). The germline V and J ends were trimmed by 2 bases and 3 bases, with 11 bases remaining between them. This CDR3 contains 14 residues. Germline CDR1 and CDR2: SGHNT and YYREEE (reference sequence).

The chain is built from TRBV2 and TRBJ2-7; weak D call: TRBD2 (5 bases). The germline V gene encodes CDR1 SNHLY and CDR2 FYNNEI. Between the trimmed V and J ends, which lost 7 bases and 6 bases, there was a span of 16 bases. The CDR3 is made up of 13 amino acids. CDR3 sequence (DNA): TGTGCCAGCATTGGTCTAGGTAGCGCCGAGCAGTACTTC. It encodes CASIGLGSAEQYF.

The V call is TRBV14, the J call TRBJ2-1; 12 nucleotides agree with TRBD2. Germline V lookup: CDR1 SGHDN, CDR2 FVKESK. The CDR3 length is 19 residues. The J segment lost 0 bases and the V segment lost 0 bases, leaving 6 bases of the junction unmatched. The CDR3 protein is CASSQELAGGKSSYNEQFF. The CDR3 DNA follows: TGTGCCAGCAGCCAAGAACTAGCGGGGGGCAAAAGCTCCTACAATGAGCAGTTCTTC.

The chain links TRBV19 to TRBJ2-4; TRBD1 agrees at 7 bases. This CDR3 region has 17 residues. V lost 2 bases to trimming and J lost 0 bases; unmatched junction nucleotides: 7. Germline-derived CDR1 and CDR2 are LNHDA and SQIVND (reference sequence). The CDR3 DNA reads as TGTGCCAGTAGTATACGTGAGGGGGCACTAGCCAAAAACATTCAGTACTTC. Protein: CASSIREGALAKNIQYF.

J is TRBJ2-6 and V is TRBV25-1; weak D call: TRBD1 (5 bases). The CDR3 loop spans 15 amino acids. V was trimmed by 3 bases and J by 5 bases, leaving 11 bases between them. CDR1 MGHDK and CDR2 SYGVNS come from the germline V gene. As DNA, the CDR3 is TGTGCCAGCAGTGACACTCCGGACAGGGCCAACGTCCTGACTTTC. Encoded protein: CASSDTPDRANVLTF.

The J gene is TRBJ1-4, the V gene TRBV9; TRBD1 is a possible D gene (5 bases). This CDR3 spans 14 amino acids. Per germline, CDR1 SGDLS and CDR2 YYNGEE. The ends were cut back, 0 bases at V and 7 bases at J, with 10 bases in the middle. CDR3 nucleotides: TGTGCCAGCAGCGTAGGCGGCGGGGGTGAAAAACTGTTTTTT. Translation gives CASSVGGGGEKLFF.

The CDR3 region has the DNA TGTGCCAGCAGTTTCGGGTCCTTACGGGGCTACACCTTC. It specifies CASSFGSLRGYTF. The chain joins TRBV6-5 to TRBJ1-2; D gene ambiguous. There are 13 residues in the CDR3. The ends were cut back, 4 bases at V and 8 bases at J, with 14 bases in the middle. The germline V gene has CDR1 MNHEY and CDR2 SVGAGI.